The rows below give T cell receptor beta chains drawn from one sample of a study of human T cells and chemical hapten exposure. TCRdb used MiXCR to reprocess the RACE reads, holding one entry per CDR3 protein. The sample gives tens of thousands of distinct CDR3 sequences, about 14% of which show up once; about 4.9% is in the top ten. Sequenced material: whole blood, taken in connection with sensitization to the hapten diphenylcyclopropenone (DPC). The source is a woman in her 50s with alopecia areata. Some clones in this sample may be carry-over from other donors' samples. Each CDR3 is given with its conserved first and last residue. A D gene is named only where the DNA matches it firmly. Size is stated for part of the rows, as once, few or many counts, or as a class when the clone is expanded.

CDR3 length	clone size	V gene	J gene	D gene	CDR3 DNA	CDR3 protein
19	-	TRBV12-3/TRBV12-4	TRBJ2-3	TRBD1	TGTGCCAGCAGTCCGCCTAGGAGGGACAGGTTATTTTCCTCAGATACGCAGTATTTT	CASSPPRRDRLFSSDTQYF
16	-	TRBV7-9	TRBJ2-3	TRBD2	TGTGCCAGCAGCTGGGGACTAGCGGGGGGCACAGATACGCAGTATTTT	CASSWGLAGGTDTQYF
13	few	TRBV10-1	TRBJ2-5	-	TGCGCCGGCCATCGCGGGGGCCCCGAGACCCAGTACTTC	CAGHRGGPETQYF
15	-	TRBV20-1	TRBJ2-1	TRBD2	TGCAGTGTTGGAGCGGGGGTATCTTCCTACAATGAGCAGTTCTTC	CSVGAGVSSYNEQFF
15	few	TRBV6-1	TRBJ1-3	-	TGTGCCAGCAGTGAAGCTGGTTTCTCTGGAAACACCATATATTTT	CASSEAGFSGNTIYF
12	few	TRBV12-3/TRBV12-4	TRBJ2-1	-	TGTGCCAGCAGCATGACAGCTCATGAGCAGTTCTTC	CASSMTAHEQFF
14	few	TRBV19	TRBJ2-1	-	TGTGCCAGTAGTATGAGGGACCGGGCCTGGGGGCAGTTCTTC	CASSMRDRAWGQFF
14	few	TRBV7-9	TRBJ1-5	-	TGTGCCAGCAGCTTCGGTGCAGGGGCCCAGCCCCAGCATTTT	CASSFGAGAQPQHF
14	-	TRBV20-1	TRBJ1-1	TRBD1	TGCAGTGCTAGATGGGACAGGAGTAACACTGAAGCTTTCTTT	CSARWDRSNTEAFF
17	-	TRBV12-3/TRBV12-4	TRBJ2-2	TRBD2	TGTGCCAGCAGCCCCGGTCTGGCGGGAGTCTTCACCGGGGAGCTGTTTTTT	CASSPGLAGVFTGELFF
14	-	TRBV28	TRBJ1-2	-	TGTGTCAGCAGTTCACCCACTATTTTCTATGGCTACACCTTC	CVSSSPTIFYGYTF
18	-	TRBV9	TRBJ1-1	-	TGTGCCAGCAGCGTAGGTGAGGTAAGGCCCTCCACCCCCACTGAAGCTTTCTTT	CASSVGEVRPSTPTEAFF
12	once	TRBV7-9	TRBJ1-1	-	TGTGCCAGCAGCCTAACGGACAGTGAAGCTTTCTTT	CASSLTDSEAFF
13	-	TRBV7-9	TRBJ1-3	-	TGTGCCAGCAGCGAGGGGGGAGGAAACACCATATATTTT	CASSEGGGNTIYF
13	-	TRBV10-3	TRBJ2-3	-	TGTGCCATCAGCCCCACCCCGGCCGATACGCAGTATTTT	CAISPTPADTQYF
15	-	TRBV27	TRBJ1-2	TRBD1	TGTGCCAGCAGTAGACAGGGCGGCGCTAACTATGGCTACACCTTC	CASSRQGGANYGYTF
12	few	TRBV3-1	TRBJ2-1	-	TGTGCCAGCAGCCAAGGGGACTTGCCGCCGTTCTTC	CASSQGDLPPFF
15	many	TRBV29-1	TRBJ2-3	TRBD2	TGCAGCGTTGAAGGGGAGGGGACGAGCACAGATACGCAGTATTTT	CSVEGEGTSTDTQYF
14	few	TRBV18	TRBJ1-3	-	TGTGCCAGCTCACCCTCTGGACACCTAAACACCATATATTTT	CASSPSGHLNTIYF
13	few	TRBV7-8	TRBJ1-2	-	TGTGCCAGCACCCACGCGGAGAACTATGGCTACACCTTC	CASTHAENYGYTF
16	-	TRBV5-4	TRBJ2-2	-	TGTGCCAGCAGCCCGGCCGTCAACTTGAACACCGGGGAGCTGTTTTTT	CASSPAVNLNTGELFF
11	-	TRBV6-1	TRBJ1-4	-	TGTGCCAGCAGTATAAATGAAAAACTGTTTTTT	CASSINEKLFF
14	few	TRBV7-6	TRBJ2-3	-	TGTGCCAGCAGCCCTATTACTAGCACAGATACGCAGTATTTT	CASSPITSTDTQYF
18	few	TRBV6-1	TRBJ1-4	-	TGTGCCAGCAGTGAAGAGACCAAACGTGGTGCAACTAATGAAAAACTGTTTTTT	CASSEETKRGATNEKLFF
14	few	TRBV5-1	TRBJ1-5	-	TGCGCCAGCAGCACGGACGGGGGCAATCAGCCCCAGCATTTT	CASSTDGGNQPQHF
14	few	TRBV29-1	TRBJ1-1	TRBD1	TGCAGCGGGGGGTCCGGACAGGGGAGAACTGAAGCTTTCTTT	CSGGSGQGRTEAFF
13	-	TRBV9	TRBJ1-1	TRBD1	TGTGCCAGCAGCGTCGGGACAGGGGGTAAAGCTTTCTTT	CASSVGTGGKAFF
17	-	TRBV4-1	TRBJ2-3	TRBD2	TGCGCCAGCAGCCAAGATCGCGCTAGCGGGAGGACAGATACGCAGTATTTT	CASSQDRASGRTDTQYF
14	few	TRBV4-2	TRBJ2-7	TRBD1	TGTGCCAGCAGCCACATAGACAGGGTGGGCGAGCAGTACTTC	CASSHIDRVGEQYF
14	few	TRBV6-5	TRBJ2-7	-	TGTGCCAGCAGTCCGACCGCGGGGCCCTACGAGCAGTACTTC	CASSPTAGPYEQYF
14	-	TRBV5-7	TRBJ1-5	-	TGTGCCAGCAGCCCCGGACAACCGGACCGGCCCCAGCATTTT	CASSPGQPDRPQHF
14	few	TRBV25-1	TRBJ2-7	-	TGTGCCAGCAGTGACGACCCACAGATCTACGAGCAGTACTTC	CASSDDPQIYEQYF
13	few	TRBV29-1	TRBJ2-3	-	TGCAGCGCCAGGGGAGGGGGCACAGATACGCAGTATTTT	CSARGGGTDTQYF
15	-	TRBV11-2	TRBJ2-1	TRBD2	TGTGCCAGCAGCTTTACTAGCGGGAGGATGAATGAGCAGTTCTTC	CASSFTSGRMNEQFF
13	few	TRBV19	TRBJ1-1	-	TGTGCCAGTAGTTACAACAAGGGGAATGAAGCTTTCTTT	CASSYNKGNEAFF
11	-	TRBV5-1	TRBJ1-2	-	TGCGCCAGCAGCTCAGGCTATGGCTACACCTTC	CASSSGYGYTF
11	few	TRBV29-1	TRBJ2-7	TRBD2	TGCAGCGTGGGGACTACTGGAGAGCAGTACTTC	CSVGTTGEQYF
13	-	TRBV20-1	TRBJ2-7	-	TGCAGTGCCCCTGACTCAAGCTCCTACGAGCAGTACTTC	CSAPDSSSYEQYF
16	-	TRBV18	TRBJ2-6	-	TGTGCCAGCTCACCATCCCCGGGGCCTGGGGCCAACGTCCTGACTTTC	CASSPSPGPGANVLTF
14	few	TRBV6-2/TRBV6-3	TRBJ2-1	TRBD2	TGTGCCAGCAGGGAGAGCGGGAGAAGCAATGAGCAGTTCTTC	CASRESGRSNEQFF
13	-	TRBV9	TRBJ1-1	-	TGTGCCAGTAACACAGAAGGGAACACTGAAGCTTTCTTT	CASNTEGNTEAFF
12	-	TRBV12-3/TRBV12-4	TRBJ1-1	-	TGTGCCAGCATACGGGGCAGGACTGAAGCTTTCTTT	CASIRGRTEAFF
19	-	TRBV21-1	TRBJ2-2	-	TGTGCCAGCAGCAAAGCGCTTTTACAGGGGGCGCAGGGCACCGGGGAGCTGTTTTTT	CASSKALLQGAQGTGELFF
14	-	TRBV12-3/TRBV12-4	TRBJ2-1	TRBD1	TGTGCCAGCAGGAGGACAGGGGGGGACAATGAGCAGTTCTTC	CASRRTGGDNEQFF
16	-	TRBV29-1	TRBJ2-3	TRBD2	TGCAGCGCCACCGGGACTAGCGGGGGGAGCACAGATACGCAGTATTTT	CSATGTSGGSTDTQYF
15	-	TRBV28	TRBJ2-1	TRBD2	TGTGCCAGCAGTTTCGCTAGCGGGAGGGCAAGAGAGCAGTTCTTC	CASSFASGRAREQFF
14	few	TRBV30	TRBJ1-1	-	TGTGCCTGGACACACCTGTGGGGGGACACTGAAGCTTTCTTT	CAWTHLWGDTEAFF
14	few	TRBV11-2	TRBJ1-4	-	TGTGCCAGCAGCTTAGACAGGGTGGCTGAAAAACTGTTTTTT	CASSLDRVAEKLFF